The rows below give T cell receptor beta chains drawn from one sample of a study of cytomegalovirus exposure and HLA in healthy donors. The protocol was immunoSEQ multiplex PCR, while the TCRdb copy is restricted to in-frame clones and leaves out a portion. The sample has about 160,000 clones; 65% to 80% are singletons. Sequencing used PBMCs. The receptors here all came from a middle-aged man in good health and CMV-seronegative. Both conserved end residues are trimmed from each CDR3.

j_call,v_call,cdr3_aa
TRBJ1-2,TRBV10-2,ASSESKSNRGYGYT
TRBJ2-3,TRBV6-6,ASTKWGASTDTQY
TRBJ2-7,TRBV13,ASSSRDRGFHEQY
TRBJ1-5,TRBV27,ASSPLPTGTVYQPQH
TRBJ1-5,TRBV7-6,ASSLDELQPQH
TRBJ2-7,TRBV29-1,SAAGATGEQY
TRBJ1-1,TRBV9,ASSAQGVAEAF
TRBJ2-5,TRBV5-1,ASSQGMKTGGVETQY
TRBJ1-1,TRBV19,ASSIGYGVDTEAF
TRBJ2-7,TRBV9,ASSVGTDSGYEQY
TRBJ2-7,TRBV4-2,ASSQGGRGPYEQY
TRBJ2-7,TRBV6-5,ASNQAGTASYEQY
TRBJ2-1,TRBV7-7,ASSLVGGPGNEQF
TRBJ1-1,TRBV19,ASSIGTGTMNTEAF
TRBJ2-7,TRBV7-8,ASSIWDRGITYEQY
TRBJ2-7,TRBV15,ATSRARAGEQY
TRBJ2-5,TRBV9,ASSPWAGETQY
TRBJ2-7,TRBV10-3,AIKSHRDSYEQY
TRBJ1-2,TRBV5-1,ASSPSSGQPYGYT
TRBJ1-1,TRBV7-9,ASSLTRDTEAF
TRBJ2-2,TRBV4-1,ASSQDLLGAGELF
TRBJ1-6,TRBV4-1,ASSQETREGSPLH
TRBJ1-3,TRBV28,ASSPRGGNTIY
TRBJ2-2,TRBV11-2,ASSPSAGSQTGELF